A selection of T cell receptor beta chains follows, all from one sample in a study of technical replicates of blood from several donors. The method was immunoSEQ multiplex PCR; TCRdb's version includes in-frame clones alone and lacks a portion of them. The sample carries some 80,000 clones, about 92% recorded once. The sample was T cells isolated from PBMCs. All receptors come from a human donor in good health. CDR3s include the opening cysteine and the closing phenylalanine or tryptophan. The order of the fields is CDR3 protein, CDR3 DNA, clone size, J gene, V gene, D gene. D genes are given only for firm matches. Rows may omit the clone size; those that give it use once, few, many or a size class.

CDR3: CAWSGTAYNEQFF; DNA: TGTGCCTGGAGTGGGACAGCCTACAATGAGCAGTTCTTC; size: NA; J: TRBJ2-1; V: TRBV30; D: NA
CDR3: CASSAGRGSYTF; DNA: TGTGCCAGCAGTGCTGGAAGGGGGAGCTACACCTTC; size: NA; J: TRBJ1-2; V: TRBV25-1; D: NA
CDR3: CASSPGTGGWVEQFF; DNA: TGTGCCAGTAGTCCTGGGACAGGGGGTTGGGTTGAGCAGTTCTTC; size: NA; J: TRBJ2-1; V: TRBV19; D: TRBD1
CDR3: CASSPPPGSDTQYF; DNA: TGTGCCAGCTCACCACCGCCGGGATCAGATACGCAGTATTTT; size: few; J: TRBJ2-3; V: TRBV18; D: NA
CDR3: CASSPSRQALMEQYF; DNA: TGCGCCAGCAGTCCGAGTCGACAGGCCCTTATGGAGCAGTACTTC; size: NA; J: TRBJ2-7; V: TRBV5-1; D: NA
CDR3: CASISGSGANTGELFF; DNA: TGTGCCAGCATTAGCGGGAGTGGGGCTAACACCGGGGAGCTGTTTTTT; size: NA; J: TRBJ2-2; V: TRBV9; D: TRBD2
CDR3: CASSPTGGSYEQYF; DNA: TGCGCCAGCAGCCCTACAGGGGGCTCCTACGAGCAGTACTTC; size: NA; J: TRBJ2-7; V: TRBV5-1; D: TRBD1
CDR3: CASSQRQLQETQYF; DNA: TGCGCCAGCAGCCAACGACAGCTCCAAGAGACCCAGTACTTC; size: NA; J: TRBJ2-5; V: TRBV4-1; D: NA
CDR3: CASSLGFPSEQYF; DNA: TGTGCCAGCAGTTTAGGATTTCCTAGCGAGCAGTACTTC; size: NA; J: TRBJ2-7; V: TRBV27; D: NA
CDR3: CASSLEPDWTSGFTDTQYF; DNA: TGTGCCAGCAGCTTAGAACCTGACTGGACTAGCGGTTTCACAGATACGCAGTATTTT; size: NA; J: TRBJ2-3; V: TRBV7-6; D: TRBD2
CDR3: CASSLEPGQFYNEQFF; DNA: TGCGCCAGCAGCTTGGAACCGGGACAGTTTTACAATGAGCAGTTCTTC; size: once; J: TRBJ2-1; V: TRBV5-1; D: TRBD1
CDR3: CASSEHLPGQGKNIQYF; DNA: TGTGCCAGCAGCGAGCACCTACCGGGACAGGGGAAAAACATTCAGTACTTC; size: NA; J: TRBJ2-4; V: TRBV7-2; D: TRBD1
CDR3: CASSRGGYGYTF; DNA: TGTGCCAGCAGCAGGGGGGGCTATGGCTACACCTTC; size: NA; J: TRBJ1-2; V: TRBV9; D: NA
CDR3: CSVVDREVSYEQYF; DNA: TGCAGCGTCGTTGACAGGGAGGTATCCTACGAGCAGTACTTC; size: NA; J: TRBJ2-7; V: TRBV29-1; D: NA
CDR3: CAWTSGTDTQYF; DNA: TGTGCCTGGACTAGCGGCACAGATACGCAGTATTTT; size: NA; J: TRBJ2-3; V: TRBV30; D: NA
CDR3: CASSEPGLVQFF; DNA: TGTGCCAGCAGTGAACCGGGACTAGTGCAGTTCTTC; size: NA; J: TRBJ2-1; V: TRBV6-1; D: TRBD2
CDR3: CASSVSQGGYNEQFF; DNA: TGTGCCAGCAGCGTCTCCCAGGGTGGCTACAATGAGCAGTTCTTC; size: NA; J: TRBJ2-1; V: TRBV9; D: NA
CDR3: CASSEGTSGPSYEQYF; DNA: TGTGCCAGCAGCGAGGGGACTAGCGGGCCCTCCTACGAGCAGTACTTC; size: NA; J: TRBJ2-7; V: TRBV9; D: TRBD2
CDR3: CASRTSGDQETQYF; DNA: TGTGCCAGCAGGACTAGCGGAGATCAAGAGACCCAGTACTTC; size: NA; J: TRBJ2-5; V: TRBV11-2; D: TRBD2
CDR3: CATLPLGLSSYNEQFF; DNA: TGCGCCACCCTCCCCCTGGGACTAAGCTCCTACAATGAGCAGTTCTTC; size: NA; J: TRBJ2-1; V: TRBV10-2; D: TRBD2
CDR3: CATSTSLGLAGNEQFF; DNA: TGTGCCACCAGCACCAGCTTAGGACTAGCAGGTAATGAGCAGTTCTTC; size: NA; J: TRBJ2-1; V: TRBV15; D: TRBD2
CDR3: CASSLTGGNEQYF; DNA: TGTGCCAGCAGCTTGACAGGGGGCAACGAGCAGTACTTC; size: NA; J: TRBJ2-7; V: TRBV7-7; D: TRBD1
CDR3: CASSSGLSGTNFPHNEQFF; DNA: TGTGCCAGCAGCTCGGGACTTAGCGGGACGAACTTTCCCCACAATGAGCAGTTCTTC; size: NA; J: TRBJ2-1; V: TRBV11-3; D: TRBD2
CDR3: CASRGDREDSYTF; DNA: TGTGCCAGCAGGGGGGACAGGGAAGATAGCTACACCTTC; size: NA; J: TRBJ1-2; V: TRBV6-5; D: TRBD1
CDR3: CASSLMIVDYEQYF; DNA: TGTGCCAGCAGCTTAATGATCGTAGACTACGAGCAGTACTTC; size: NA; J: TRBJ2-7; V: TRBV7-8; D: NA